The 4 T cell receptor beta chains given below trace back to one sample, sequenced in a study of identical twins. TCRdb re-called the 5' RACE reads with MiXCR, one entry per CDR3 protein. The repertoire holds 350,000 to 450,000 distinct CDR3 sequences, with around a sixth as singletons. The sample taken for sequencing was naive T cells sorted from blood. The receptors stem from a man aged 50-59 years in good health.

This clonotype was recorded a few times. The chain joins TRBV5-1 to TRBJ1-1; tentatively, D is TRBD1 (6 bases). The CDR3 covers 15 residues. Germline CDR1 is SGHRS and CDR2 is YFSETQ. V lost 4 bases, J lost 5 bases, and 18 bases lay in between. In DNA, the CDR3 is TGCGCCAGCAGCCCATGGGGGGCGAGAGAGACTGAAGCTTTCTTT. This gives the protein CASSPWGARETEAFF.

V is TRBV9 and J is TRBJ2-2, with TRBD2 matching over 15 bases. Germline values: CDR1 SGDLS, CDR2 YYNGEE. Losses at the gene ends were 2 bases for V and 7 bases for J; bases not matched to a gene: 18. This CDR3 comprises 21 residues. The DNA of the CDR3 is TGTGCCAGCAGCGTTACCCTCGATCCGGGACTAGCGGGAGGAATCGTCGGGGAGCTGTTTTTT. This codes for CASSVTLDPGLAGGIVGELFF.

This clonotype appeared a single time. The rearrangement links TRBV12-3 or TRBV12-4 to TRBJ1-5, with D possibly TRBD1 on 6 matching bases. Trimming removed 3 bases at V and 1 base at J, with 16 bases between. The CDR3 contains 17 residues. The CDR3 bases are TGTGCCAGCAGTTTGCGGGGGGCTGGACGCAGCAATCAGCCCCAGCATTTT. It specifies CASSLRGAGRSNQPQHF.

This clonotype came up a few times. The chain has TRBV18 and TRBJ2-7, with no clear D. The CDR3 is 13 amino acids. Germline V gene sequence: CDR1 KGHSH, CDR2 LQKENI. Trimming left V 0 bases short and J 2 bases short, with 5 bases between. CDR3 sequence reads: CASSPPIPYEQYF. Here the CDR3 DNA reads TGTGCCAGCTCACCACCCATCCCCTACGAGCAGTACTTC. Based on the CDR3 plus reference TRBV18 and TRBJ2-7, the full variable domain is NAGVMQNPRHLVRRRGQEARLRCSPMKGHSHVYWYRQLPEEGLKFMVYLQKENIIDESGMPKERFSAEFPKEGPSILRIQQVVRGDSAAYFCASSPPIPYEQYFGPGTRLTVT.